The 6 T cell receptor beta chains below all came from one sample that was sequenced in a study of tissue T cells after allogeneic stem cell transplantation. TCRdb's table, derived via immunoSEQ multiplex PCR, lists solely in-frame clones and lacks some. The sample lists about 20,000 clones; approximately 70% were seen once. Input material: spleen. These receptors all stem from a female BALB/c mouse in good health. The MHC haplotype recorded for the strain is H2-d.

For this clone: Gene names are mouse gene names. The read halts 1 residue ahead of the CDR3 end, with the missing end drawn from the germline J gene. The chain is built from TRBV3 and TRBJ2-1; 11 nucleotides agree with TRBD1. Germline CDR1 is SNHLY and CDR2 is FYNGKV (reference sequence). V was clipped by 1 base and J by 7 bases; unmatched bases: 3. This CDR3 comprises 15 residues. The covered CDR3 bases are TGTGCCAGCAGCTTAGTAGGGACAGGGGGGGCTGAGCAGTTC. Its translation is CASSLVGTGGAEQF. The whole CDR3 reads CASSLVGTGGAEQFF.

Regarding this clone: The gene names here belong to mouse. Partial CDR3 DNA: TGTGCTAGCAGTTTATCGACAGGGGGCTTTGGAAATACGCTCTAT. It yields the protein CASSLSTGGFGNTLY. The whole CDR3 reads CASSLSTGGFGNTLYF. The chain is built from TRBV29 and TRBJ1-3; 10 positions match TRBD1. The read gets to within 1 residue of the CDR3 end, and the germline J gene fills in the rest. V shed 0 bases and J 3 bases; nucleotides not matched to a gene: 2. CDR1 MSHET and CDR2 SYDVDS come from the germline V gene. The CDR3 is made up of 16 amino acids.

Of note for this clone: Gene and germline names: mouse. This CDR3 is CASSKTGGYEQYF. Partial CDR3 DNA: TGTGCCAGCAGTAAGACAGGGGGCTATGAACAGTAC. The chain joins TRBV14 to TRBJ2-7; 9 bases map to TRBD1. The missing CDR3 end, 1 residue past where the read stops, is filled in from the germline J gene. There are 13 residues in the CDR3. Germline CDR1 reads SGHDT; CDR2 reads FRDEAV. V shed 4 bases, J shed 3 bases, and the junction held 2 bases outside the gene matches.

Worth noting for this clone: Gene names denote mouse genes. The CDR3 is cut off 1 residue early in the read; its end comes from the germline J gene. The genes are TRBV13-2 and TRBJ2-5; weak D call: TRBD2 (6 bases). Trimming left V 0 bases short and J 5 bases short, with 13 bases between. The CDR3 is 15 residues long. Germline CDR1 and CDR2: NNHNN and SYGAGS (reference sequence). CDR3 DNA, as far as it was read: TGTGCCAGCGGTGATGCCTTCGGGACTCCAGACACCCAGTAC. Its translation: CASGDAFGTPDTQY. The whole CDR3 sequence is CASGDAFGTPDTQYF.

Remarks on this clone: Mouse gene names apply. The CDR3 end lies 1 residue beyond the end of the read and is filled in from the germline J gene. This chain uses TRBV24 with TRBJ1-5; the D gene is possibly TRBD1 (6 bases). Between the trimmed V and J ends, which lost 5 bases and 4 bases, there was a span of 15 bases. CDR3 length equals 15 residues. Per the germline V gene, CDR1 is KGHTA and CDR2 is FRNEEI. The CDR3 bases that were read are TGTGCCAGCAGTGCAACCCCGGGACAAAACCAGGCTCCGCTT. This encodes CASSATPGQNQAPL. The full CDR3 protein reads CASSATPGQNQAPLF.

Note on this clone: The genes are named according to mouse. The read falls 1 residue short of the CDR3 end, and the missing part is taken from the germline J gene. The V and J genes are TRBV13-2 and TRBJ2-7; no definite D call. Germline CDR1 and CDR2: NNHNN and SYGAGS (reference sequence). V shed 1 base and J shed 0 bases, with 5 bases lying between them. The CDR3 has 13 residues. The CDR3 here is CASGDWHSYEQYF. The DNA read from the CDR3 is TGTGCCAGCGGTGATTGGCACTCCTATGAACAGTAC.